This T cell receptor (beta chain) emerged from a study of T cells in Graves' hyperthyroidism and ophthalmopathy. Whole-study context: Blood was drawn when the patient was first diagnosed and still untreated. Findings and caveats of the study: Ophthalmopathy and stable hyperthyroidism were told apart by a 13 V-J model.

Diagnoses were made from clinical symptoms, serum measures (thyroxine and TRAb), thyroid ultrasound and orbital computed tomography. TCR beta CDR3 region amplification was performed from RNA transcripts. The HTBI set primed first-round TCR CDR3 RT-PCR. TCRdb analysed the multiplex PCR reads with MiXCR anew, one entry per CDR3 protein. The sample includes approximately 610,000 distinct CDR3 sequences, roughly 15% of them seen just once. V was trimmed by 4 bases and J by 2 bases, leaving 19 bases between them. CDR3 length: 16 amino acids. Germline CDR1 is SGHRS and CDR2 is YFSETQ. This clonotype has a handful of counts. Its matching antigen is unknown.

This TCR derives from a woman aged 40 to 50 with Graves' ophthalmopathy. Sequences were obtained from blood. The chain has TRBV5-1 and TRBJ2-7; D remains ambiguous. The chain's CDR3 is CASSPQSGSETYEQYF. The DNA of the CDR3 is TGCGCCAGCAGCCCACAGTCGGGCAGTGAAACCTACGAGCAGTACTTC.